This T cell receptor (beta chain) was observed in a study of blood T cell repertoires in COVID-19. V shed 4 bases and J 3 bases; nucleotides not matched to a gene: 1. From germline, CDR1 is LGHNT and CDR2 FRNRAP. This CDR3 is built from 13 residues. Repertoires were generated with immunoSEQ multiplex PCR, while TCRdb's copy carries only in-frame clones and drops some. The sample includes around 16,000 clones, around 89% seen only once; the top ten take about 9.3%. Sequencing was carried out using peripheral blood. The chain couples TRBV12-5 to TRBJ2-3, with 7 bases aligning to TRBD2. The TCR sequence derives from a man older than 75 with acute or convalescent COVID-19. The CDR3 region is CASGWGGTDTQYF. CDR3 DNA: TGTGCTAGTGGTTGGGGGGGGACAGATACGCAGTATTTT.